This T cell receptor (beta chain) comes out of a study of identical twins. One entry per CDR3 protein, called by TCRdb with MiXCR from the 5' RACE reads. This table has 500,000 to 700,000 distinct CDR3 sequences, 7% to 7.5% appearing once. V lost 4 bases, J lost 6 bases, and 12 bases lay in between. This CDR3 spans 14 amino acids. Germline CDR1 and CDR2: SGHVS and FQNEAQ. This clonotype was seen more than once but under ten times. A further study also used this sample, focusing on yellow fever vaccine responses in identical twins.

The genes are TRBV7-8 and TRBJ2-2, with D possibly TRBD1 on 6 matching bases. The source is a woman aged 18-29 years in good health. Sequencing was performed on PBMCs. This CDR3 reads CASSSQGRAGELFF. In nucleotides, the CDR3 is TGTGCCAGCAGCTCACAGGGACGGGCCGGGGAGCTGTTTTTT.